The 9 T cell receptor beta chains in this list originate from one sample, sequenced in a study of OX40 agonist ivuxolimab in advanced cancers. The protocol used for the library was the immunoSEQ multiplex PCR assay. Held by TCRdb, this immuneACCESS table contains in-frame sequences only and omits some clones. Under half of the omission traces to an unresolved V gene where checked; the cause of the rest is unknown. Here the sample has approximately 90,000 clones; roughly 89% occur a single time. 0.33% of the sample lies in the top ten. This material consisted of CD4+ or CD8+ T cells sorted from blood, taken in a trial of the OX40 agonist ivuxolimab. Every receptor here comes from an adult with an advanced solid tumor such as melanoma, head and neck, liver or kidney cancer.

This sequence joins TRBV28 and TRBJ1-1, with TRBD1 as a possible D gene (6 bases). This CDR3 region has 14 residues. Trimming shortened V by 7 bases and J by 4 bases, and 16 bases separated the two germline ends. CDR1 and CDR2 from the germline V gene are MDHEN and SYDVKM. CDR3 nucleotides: TGTGCCAGCACCGGGTCAGGGGCGGCCACTGAAGCTTTCTTT. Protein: CASTGSGAATEAFF.

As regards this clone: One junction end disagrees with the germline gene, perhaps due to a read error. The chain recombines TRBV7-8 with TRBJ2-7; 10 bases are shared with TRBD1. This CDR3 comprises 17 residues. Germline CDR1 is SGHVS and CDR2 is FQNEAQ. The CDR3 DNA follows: TGTGCCAGCAGCGTAGCCGGTGGGACAGGGGAGGGGCACGAGCAGTACTTC. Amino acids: CASSVAGGTGEGHEQYF.

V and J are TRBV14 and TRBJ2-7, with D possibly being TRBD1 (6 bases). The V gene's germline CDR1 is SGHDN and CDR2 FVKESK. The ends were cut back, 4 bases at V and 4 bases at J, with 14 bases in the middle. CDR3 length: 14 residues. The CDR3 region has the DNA TGTGCCAGCAGCCCACAGGGTATCACTTACGAGCAGTACTTC. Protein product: CASSPQGITYEQYF.

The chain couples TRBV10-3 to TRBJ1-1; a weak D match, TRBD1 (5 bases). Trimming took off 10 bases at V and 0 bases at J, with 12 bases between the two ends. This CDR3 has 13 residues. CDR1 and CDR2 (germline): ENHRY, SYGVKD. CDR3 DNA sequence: TGTGCCACTCTGTCAGGGATGAACACTGAAGCTTTCTTT. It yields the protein CATLSGMNTEAFF.

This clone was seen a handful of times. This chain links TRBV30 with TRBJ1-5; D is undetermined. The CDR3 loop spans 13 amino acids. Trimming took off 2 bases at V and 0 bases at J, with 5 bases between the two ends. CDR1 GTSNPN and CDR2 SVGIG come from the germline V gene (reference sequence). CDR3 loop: CAWSRDSNQPQHF. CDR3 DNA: TGTGCCTGGAGTAGGGATAGCAATCAGCCCCAGCATTTT. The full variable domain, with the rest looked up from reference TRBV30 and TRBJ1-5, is SQTIHQWPATLVQPVGSPLSLECTVEGTSNPNLYWYRQAAGRGLQLLFYSVGIGQISSEVPQNLSASRPQDRQFILSSKKLLLSDSGFYLCAWSRDSNQPQHFGDGTRLSIL.

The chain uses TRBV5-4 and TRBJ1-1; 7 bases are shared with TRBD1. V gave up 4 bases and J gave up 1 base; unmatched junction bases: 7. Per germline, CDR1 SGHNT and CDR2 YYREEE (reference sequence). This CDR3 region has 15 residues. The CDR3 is CASSTRTGQNTEAFF. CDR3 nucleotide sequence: TGTGCCAGCAGCACTCGGACAGGACAGAACACTGAAGCTTTCTTT.

The CDR3 loop reads CASSPTYTGANVLTF. Written as DNA, the CDR3 is TGTGCCAGCAGCCCTACTTACACTGGGGCCAACGTCCTGACTTTC. The chain joins TRBV5-8 to TRBJ2-6; D is undetermined. Germline V gives CDR1 SGHTS, CDR2 YDEGEE. This CDR3 is built from 15 residues. Trimming removed 4 bases at V and 2 bases at J, with 10 bases between. The full variable domain, with the rest looked up from reference TRBV5-8 and TRBJ2-6, is EAGVTQSPTHLIKTRGQQATLRCSPISGHTSVYWYQQALGLGLQFLLWYDEGEERNRGNFPPRFSGRQFPNYSSELNVNALELEDSALYLCASSPTYTGANVLTFGAGSRLTVL.

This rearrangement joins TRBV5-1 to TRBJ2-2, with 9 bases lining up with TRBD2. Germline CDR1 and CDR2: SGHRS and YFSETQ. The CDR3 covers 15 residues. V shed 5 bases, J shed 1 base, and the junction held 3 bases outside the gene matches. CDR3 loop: CASSRTSENTGELFF. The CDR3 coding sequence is TGCGCCAGCAGTAGGACTAGCGAGAACACCGGGGAGCTGTTTTTT.

The CDR3 loop is CASSGRGAKTTNEKLFF. In nucleotides, the CDR3 is TGCGCCAGCAGCGGACGGGGGGCCAAGACAACTAATGAAAAACTGTTTTTT. V usage is TRBV5-1 and J usage is TRBJ1-4; a weak D match, TRBD1 (6 bases). V lost 4 bases to trimming and J lost 0 bases, with 16 bases between them. CDR3 length: 17 amino acids. Germline assignment: CDR1 SGHRS and CDR2 YFSETQ.